The 17 T cell receptor beta chains below were found in one sample sequenced in a study of shared clonotypes between healthy human individuals. Clones were sequenced by immunoSEQ multiplex PCR, and TCRdb holds only the in-frame ones, with some missing. The sample has roughly 2.5 million clones; approximately 90% are singletons. Sequenced: naive CD4+ T cells sorted from blood. The subset here: CD45RA+ positively selected. These receptors were obtained from a man aged 18 to 29 in good health.

This clone has only a few counts. The chain couples TRBV5-4 to TRBJ2-7; D is unresolved. V lost 3 bases and J lost 3, with 10 bases in between. Germline V gene data show CDR1 as SGHNT and CDR2 as YYREEE (reference sequence). This CDR3 has 13 residues. The CDR3 nucleotides read TGTGCCAGCAGCTCTGGTCCCTTCTACGAGCAGTACTTC. This sequence encodes CASSSGPFYEQYF. Combining the CDR3 with reference TRBV5-4 and TRBJ2-7 gives the whole variable domain ETGVTQSPTHLIKTRGQQVTLRCSSQSGHNTVSWYQQALGQGPQFIFQYYREEENGRGNFPPRFSGLQFPNYSSELNVNALELDDSALYLCASSSGPFYEQYFGPGTRLTVT.

This clone has just one count. This CDR3 is also generated by other DNA sequences in the sample. This rearrangement joins TRBV14 to TRBJ2-7; 7 nucleotides line up with TRBD2. The length of the CDR3 is 13 residues. CDR1 SGHDN and CDR2 FVKESK come from the germline V gene. The ends lost 5 bases at V and 4 bases at J; junction bases unmatched: 5. The CDR3 is CASSLGLLYEQYF. The DNA for the CDR3 is TGTGCCAGCAGCTTGGGACTACTTTACGAGCAGTACTTC.

The chain uses TRBV19 and TRBJ1-5; D ambiguous. CDR1 LNHDA and CDR2 SQIVND come from the germline V gene (reference sequence). This CDR3 region has 17 residues. Trimming stripped 3 bases from V and 6 bases from J, with 21 bases between. CDR3 protein: CASSMERGSWSGQPQHF. In DNA form, the CDR3 reads TGTGCCAGTAGTATGGAGCGTGGGTCCTGGTCTGGTCAGCCCCAGCATTTT.

The rearrangement links TRBV6-5 to TRBJ2-5, with D possibly matching TRBD1 (5 bases). The J call may be in error: the DNA end matches TRBJ2-7 better. Germline CDR1 is MNHEY and CDR2 is SVGAGI. The CDR3 is made up of 14 amino acids. DNA of the CDR3: TGTGCCAGCAGTTACCGGCAGGGTGGCTACGAGCAGTACTTC. This gives the protein CASSYRQGGYEQYF.

Points on this clone: Other nucleotide sequences from this sample produce the same CDR3. The CDR3 reads CASSLGGKSTDTQYF. In nucleotides, the CDR3 is TGTGCCAGCAGCTTAGGGGGGAAAAGCACAGATACGCAGTATTTT. J is TRBJ2-3 and V is TRBV11-3; D might be TRBD1 or TRBD2, each matching 5 bases. The CDR3 consists of 15 residues. Trimming removed 1 base at V and 0 bases at J, with 8 bases between. Germline-derived CDR1 and CDR2 are SGHNT and YENEEA.

CDR3 sequence reads: CASSIPSNTEAFF. The CDR3 nucleotides read TGTGCCAGCAGCATTCCCAGCAACACTGAAGCTTTCTTT. The J gene is TRBJ1-1, the V gene TRBV5-4; unclear D gene. V was cut by 4 bases and J by 2 bases, with 9 bases left in between. CDR3 size: 13 residues. Germline V lookup: CDR1 SGHNT, CDR2 YYREEE (reference sequence).

The sample holds one count of this clone. The rearrangement joins TRBV7-9 to TRBJ2-2; 10 nucleotides align to TRBD2. The CDR3 has 17 residues. The V and J ends lost 5 bases and 10 bases, in that order; junction bases with no gene match: 16. From germline, CDR1 is SEHNR and CDR2 FQNEAQ (reference sequence). The CDR3 coding sequence is TGTGCCAGCAGCCTCCACCGGCTAGCGGGAGTTTCGGAGGAGCTGTTTTTT. Its translation is CASSLHRLAGVSEELFF.

In DNA, the CDR3 is TGTGCCAGTAGCAGGGAGGTAGCGGGAGTGAGGACAGATACGCAGTATTTT. Amino acid sequence: CASSREVAGVRTDTQYF. The chain recombines TRBV19 with TRBJ2-3, with 9 nucleotides matching TRBD2. Trimming removed 6 bases from V and 3 bases from J; junction bases left unmatched: 13. The germline V gene encodes CDR1 LNHDA and CDR2 SQIVND (reference sequence). The CDR3 sequence is 17 residues long.

This chain uses TRBV28 with TRBJ1-1; unclear D gene. The CDR3 spans 12 residues. Germline CDR1 MDHEN, CDR2 SYDVKM. Deletions cut 8 bases from V and 1 base from J, with 8 bases between. In nucleotides, the CDR3 is TGTGCCAGCTCCGTGAGGAACACTGAAGCTTTCTTT. Its protein product is CASSVRNTEAFF. Full variable domain (outside the CDR3, taken from reference TRBV28 and TRBJ1-1): DVKVTQSSRYLVKRTGEKVFLECVQDMDHENMFWYRQDPGLGLRLIYFSYDVKMKEKGDIPEGYSVSREKKERFSLILESASTNQTSMYLCASSVRNTEAFFGQGTRLTVV.

This clone was detected only a few times. As DNA, the CDR3 is TGTGCCTCCAGGACAGACTCCTACGAGCAGTACTTC. This encodes CASRTDSYEQYF. The chain uses TRBV10-3 and TRBJ2-7; D perhaps matches TRBD1 (6 bases). Germline values: CDR1 ENHRY, CDR2 SYGVKD. The CDR3 has 12 residues. V shed 11 bases and J shed 0 bases, with 11 bases lying between them.

This rearrangement joins TRBV5-8 to TRBJ1-5; the match to TRBD1 covers 7 bases. Germline assignment: CDR1 SGHTS and CDR2 YDEGEE. The V and J ends lost 0 bases and 4 bases, in that order; junction bases with no gene match: 10. This CDR3 comprises 17 residues. CDR3 amino acids: CASSLEFGDSFNQPQHF. The DNA for the CDR3 is TGTGCCAGCAGCTTGGAATTCGGGGACAGCTTTAATCAGCCCCAGCATTTT. Full variable domain (rest looked up from reference TRBV5-8 and TRBJ1-5): EAGVTQSPTHLIKTRGQQATLRCSPISGHTSVYWYQQALGLGLQFLLWYDEGEERNRGNFPPRFSGRQFPNYSSELNVNALELEDSALYLCASSLEFGDSFNQPQHFGDGTRLSIL.

The rearrangement joins TRBV25-1 to TRBJ2-7; TRBD2 matches 13 bases. J was trimmed by 3 bases and V by 1 base; bases with no gene match: 6. Per the germline V gene, CDR1 is MGHDK and CDR2 is SYGVNS. The CDR3 has 17 amino acids. As DNA, the CDR3 is TGTGCCAGCAGTGAATCCCTGACTAGCGGGAGGTACTACGAGCAGTACTTC. Amino acid sequence: CASSESLTSGRYYEQYF.

This chain links TRBV11-2 with TRBJ1-2; D gene uncertain. Germline V gene data show CDR1 as SGHAT and CDR2 as FQNNGV. The CDR3 is 15 residues long. Trimming removed 1 base at V and 6 bases at J, with 15 bases between. The CDR3 is CASSLAGILFNGYTF. CDR3 coding DNA: TGTGCCAGCAGCTTAGCAGGCATTCTCTTCAATGGCTACACCTTC.

A note on this clone: This sample includes further DNA sequences coding for the same CDR3. This rearrangement joins TRBV6-1 to TRBJ1-5; D is uncertain. Between the trimmed V and J ends, which lost 6 bases and 4 bases, there was a span of 7 bases. The CDR3 spans 12 residues. Germline-derived CDR1 and CDR2 are MNHNS and SASEGT. CDR3 in amino acids: CASSPGNQPQHF. The CDR3 DNA reads as TGTGCCAGCAGCCCGGGTAATCAGCCCCAGCATTTT.

The CDR3 sequence is CASSVGTGSSSTDTQYF. CDR3 bases: TGTGCCAGCAGCGTCGGGACAGGGAGCTCTAGCACAGATACGCAGTATTTT. The chain uses TRBV5-6 and TRBJ2-3, with 9 bases fitting TRBD1. Germline V gene lookup returns CDR1 SGHDT and CDR2 YYEEEE. The CDR3 consists of 17 residues. Germline trimming cut 4 bases from V and 0 bases from J; bases unmatched to any gene: 9.

The V gene is TRBV5-4, the J gene TRBJ2-3; D may be TRBD1 (6 bases). This CDR3 has 14 amino acids. Germline V gene data show CDR1 as SGHNT and CDR2 as YYREEE (reference sequence). V was trimmed by 5 bases and J by 6 bases, leaving 16 bases between them. The DNA for the CDR3 is TGTGCCAGCAGGGCACAGGGCCCAGGGGATACGCAGTATTTT. As protein: CASRAQGPGDTQYF.

V usage is TRBV7-2 and J usage is TRBJ2-1; 11 bases agree with TRBD1. CDR1 and CDR2 (germline): SGHTA, FQGNSA. The ends lost 3 bases at V and 2 bases at J; junction bases unmatched: 6. CDR3 length: 17 residues. In DNA form, the CDR3 reads TGTGCCAGCAGCTTCGGATGGGGACAGGGGGCCTACAATGAGCAGTTCTTC. This translates into CASSFGWGQGAYNEQFF.